Sequencing of this TCR beta chain was carried out in a study of blood T cell repertoires in COVID-19. Study summary: The United States, Italy and Spain supplied acute and convalescent COVID-19 samples. The cDNA or gDNA used as material had been derived from T cells, B-cell-depleted T cells, or PBMCs.

Per the authors' pipeline: Reference gene primers were amplified, and this amplification served to estimate nucleated cell counts. Only in-frame clones appear in the TCRdb table, and some are missing; sequencing was by immunoSEQ multiplex PCR. That table supplies the V and J calls and clone size; D and trimming were determined from the DNA. The sample has just over 150,000 clones, 85% to 95% seen once. Germline V gene sequence: CDR1 SEHNR, CDR2 FQNEAQ (reference sequence). The CDR3 loop spans 15 amino acids. The trim removed 3 bases at V and 7 bases at J, leaving 9 bases unmatched. This chain links TRBV7-9 with TRBJ2-1; TRBD2 agrees at 7 bases. The receptor comes from a woman between 45 and 65 years old with acute or convalescent COVID-19. Sequenced input: peripheral blood. CDR3 protein: CASSLLNTGRNEQFF. The CDR3 DNA reads as TGTGCCAGCAGCTTGCTCAACACCGGGAGGAATGAGCAGTTCTTC.